The entry that follows covers one T cell receptor beta chain sequence. It lacks a known antigen. Base qualities are not recorded, but no much larger clone differs from it by a single base. This sample was included in a study of naive CD8 T cells in extremely preterm neonates (dated by TCRdb to the late 2010s). Broadly, across the study: The age range of the adult participants is stated as 25-50 years in the abstract but as 20-50 years in the methods. The study compared the TCRbeta CDR3 repertoires of sorted naive CD8+ T cells among four age groups: extremely preterm neonates, term neonates, young children and adults. Broader findings and caveats from the paper: Preterm CDR3s were shorter, with fewer N additions and less junctional trimming, and were closer to germline than those of older groups. To track T cell development within individuals, the authors urged prospective longitudinal studies of preterm and term neonates. As limitations, the authors pointed to a small sample size and variable productive template counts among preterm samples. A higher proportion of shared CDR3 nucleotide sequences was found in preterm neonates (roughly 2.7%) than in term neonates (0.4%), young children (around 0.03%) and adults (roughly 0.01%). Compared with all other age groups, preterm neonates showed significantly lower iChao1 richness (p < 0.05) along with an even clone distribution, indicating a less rich repertoire.

CDR1 and CDR2 are read off the germline V gene (reference sequence) as MNHEY and SMNVEV. The CDR3 goes from the cysteine to the phenylalanine over 14 residues. The read is trimmed to its CDR3 DNA, 42 bases read in frame from base 1. The V end gives up 5 bases and the J end 5 bases, leaving 5 bases in the junction not matched to a gene. A two-step, bias-controlled multiplex PCR was used to amplify TCRbeta CDR3 regions from genomic DNA. The multiplex PCR included primers specific for each TRBV and TRBJ gene segment. The immunoSEQ Assay was used to generate the TCRbeta repertoire data. Under the source paper's analysis protocol: To merge closely related sequences, reads went through filtering and clustering using a relative-frequency ratio and a modified nearest-neighbor algorithm. The V, D and J gene assignments for CDR3 sequences were based on IMGT annotation. Template counts were corrected for PCR amplification bias and quantified by comparison with synthetic TCR CDR3 analog sequences. Only unique productive sequences, that is, in-frame CDR3 sequences lacking stop codons, were included in the analyses. Clonality, defined as 1 minus Pielou's evenness, and iChao1 richness were computed with the immunoSEQ Analyzer software. Statistical testing was performed in JMP, using Student's t-test or a non-parametric test depending on Shapiro-Wilk normality results. What TCRdb holds here is the immuneACCESS table cut down to in-frame rearrangements. Part of the clones is not present; checked against another copy, under half of the missing clones reflect an unresolved V gene, and the others are unexplained. V and J calls and clone size are copied from that table; D and trimming were computed from the DNA. The sample data list thousands of clones, and about 97% of these were observed just once. 7.5% to 10% of the sample rests with the top ten.

Peripheral blood was donated by five healthy children aged about 16-56 months undergoing elective routine surgery and by five healthy nonsmoking adults. The adult controls were healthy nonsmokers aged roughly 20-55 years, with a median age of around 36 years. A FACSAria III cell sorter was used to sort live, Annexin V-negative naive CD8+ T cells (CD3+CD8+CD45RA+CCR7+). Each sample yielded between roughly 17,000 and 100,000 sorted naive CD8+ T cells. Ficoll-Paque density gradient centrifugation was used to isolate mononuclear cells from diluted blood. Before sorting, mononuclear cells were cryopreserved in around 10% DMSO with 90% FBS and kept in long-term storage at -150 degrees C. Annexin V and antibodies against CD3, CD8, CCR7 and CD45RA were used to stain the thawed cells. Genomic DNA was extracted from snap-frozen sorted cell pellets with the DNeasy Blood and Tissue Kit.

Specimen: naive CD8+ T cells from blood. The chain joins TRBV27 to TRBJ2-1; TRBD1 aligns with 8 central bases. The receptor was derived from a human donor in good health. The sequenced DNA: TGTGCCAGCAGTCGGACAGGGATGCACAATGAGCAGTTCTTC. This translates into CASSRTGMHNEQFF.